This T cell receptor beta chain was identified during a study of molecular identifiers for immune sequencing clone quantification. The length of the CDR3 is 15 residues. V was trimmed by 8 bases and J by 3 bases, leaving 17 bases between them. CDR1 and CDR2 (germline): MNHNS, SASEGT. As for this clonotype: One base away lies a much larger clone, so this may be a sequencing read error.

Making the bulk TCR libraries relied on previously described methods and listed TCR primers. From the PCR reads, TCRdb called clonotypes with MiXCR, one entry per CDR3 protein. The profile shows about 640,000 distinct CDR3 sequences, just under 20% of them singletons. The V gene is TRBV6-1, the J gene TRBJ1-5; no clear D. The receptor's source is a human donor in good health. Some libraries in this study had Jurkat cell RNA spiked in. The sequenced sample consisted of naive CD8+ T cells from blood, with Jurkat cell RNA spiked in. Subset specified: FACS-sorted CD8+CD4-CCR7+CD45RA+ naive T cells. In DNA form, the CDR3 reads TGTGCCAGCGGGAAACTTATTAATACCAATCAGCCCCAGCATTTT. The encoded protein is CASGKLINTNQPQHF.